The entry that follows covers one TCR beta chain sequence. The data originate from a study of cytomegalovirus exposure and HLA in healthy donors. The PCR made use of 60 Vbeta and 13 Jbeta primers. Sequenced by immunoSEQ multiplex PCR; TCRdb stores in-frame clones only, minus some. The sample gives some 120,000 clones, 80% to 90% of which show up once; around 2% is in the top ten. This CDR3 is built from 15 residues. Germline assignment: CDR1 SEHNR and CDR2 FQNEAQ (reference sequence). V lost 6 bases and J lost 0, with 15 bases in between. This chain connects TRBV7-9 to TRBJ2-7; TRBD1 might be the D (6 bases). Sequencing was done on a sample of PBMCs. This receptor was obtained from a middle-aged man in good health and CMV-seronegative. The CDR3: CASSLDGTPSYEQYF. Here the CDR3 DNA reads TGTGCCAGCAGTCTCGACGGGACACCCTCCTACGAGCAGTACTTC.